The 8 T cell receptor beta chains given below trace back to one sample, sequenced in a study of CD8 T cells in ankylosing spondylitis. Study-wide points: What seemed typical of ankylosing spondylitis blood was a TCR beta motif built from roughly 8 highly homologous variants.

One entry per CDR3 protein results from TCRdb running MiXCR on the 5' RACE reads. The table records some 240,000 distinct CDR3 sequences, more than 5.5% of them present only once. The antigens of these receptors remain unknown. Sequenced sample: blood, either unsorted or a sorted T cell fraction (not recorded which). The receptor set was obtained from a male donor with ankylosing spondylitis.

There are many counts of this clonotype. The chain combines TRBV6-5 with TRBJ2-7, with 8 positions matching TRBD1. The V gene end was trimmed by 0 bases and the J gene end by 4 bases; junction bases not matched to a gene: 14. The CDR3 extends over 18 amino acids. CDR1 and CDR2 (germline): MNHEY, SVGAGI. CDR3 sequence reads: CASSYSGGQGVFLYEQYF. Here the CDR3 DNA reads TGTGCCAGCAGTTACTCCGGCGGACAGGGCGTATTCCTATACGAGCAGTACTTC.

Turning to this clonotype: A much larger clone differs by one base, so this may be a read error. This rearrangement joins TRBV7-9 to TRBJ2-3; TRBD1 agrees at 11 bases. V trimming: 5 bases; J trimming: 7 bases; junction bases outside the gene matches: 8. The CDR3 runs to 15 residues. The V gene's germline CDR1 is SEHNR and CDR2 FQNEAQ (reference sequence). The CDR3 sequence is CASSIRDRGYYTQYF. DNA of the CDR3: TGTGCCAGCAGCATCCGGGACAGGGGGTATTATACGCAGTATTTT.

This clonotype occurred many times. This sequence joins TRBV12-3 or TRBV12-4 and TRBJ2-3; 10 nucleotides align to TRBD2. This CDR3 has 18 amino acids. The V gene end was trimmed by 1 base and the J gene end by 3 bases; junction bases not matched to a gene: 10. CDR3 loop: CASSLVAGGIIRTDTQYF. In DNA, the CDR3 is TGTGCCAGCAGTTTAGTAGCGGGAGGTATCATCAGGACAGATACGCAGTATTTT.

This clonotype was observed many times. In DNA form, the CDR3 reads TGTGCCAGCAGCAAAGATCAGGGGAACACTGAAGCTTTCTTT. Protein product: CASSKDQGNTEAFF. The chain is built from TRBV21-1 and TRBJ1-1; whether TRBD1, the table's D call, matches the DNA was not checked. TRBV21-1 is termed a pseudogene. This CDR3 spans 14 amino acids.

This clonotype was seen ten or more times. CDR3 sequence: CSARDRERGSYNEQFF. In DNA form, the CDR3 reads TGCAGTGCTAGAGATAGAGAAAGGGGCTCGTACAATGAGCAGTTCTTC. The J gene is TRBJ2-1, the V gene TRBV20-1; D is possibly TRBD1 (5 bases). The CDR3 consists of 16 residues. V lost 0 bases, J lost 4 bases, and 16 bases lay in between. In germline, CDR1 is DFQATT, CDR2 SNEGSKA (reference sequence).

This clonotype was seen more than once but under ten times. The J gene is TRBJ1-1, the V gene TRBV6-1; no clear D. This CDR3 has 15 residues. V was pared by 5 bases and J by 1 base, with 14 bases between. CDR1 and CDR2 (germline): MNHNS, SASEGT. The CDR3 DNA is TGTGCCAGCAGTATGTCAGTCCGGTGGAACACTGAAGCTTTCTTT. It is translated as CASSMSVRWNTEAFF.

This clonotype was observed at least ten times. The chain combines TRBV5-6 with TRBJ2-1; a possible D gene is TRBD1 (5 bases). Germline-derived CDR1 and CDR2 are SGHDT and YYEEEE. The V and J ends lost 4 bases and 3 bases respectively, with 14 bases between them. CDR3 size: 15 residues. The CDR3 reads CASSADTSNYNEQFF. As DNA, the CDR3 is TGTGCCAGCAGCGCGGACACCTCGAACTACAATGAGCAGTTCTTC.

There are many counts of this clonotype. The chain joins TRBV28 to TRBJ2-1; possible D gene TRBD2, 5 bases. CDR3 length: 15 amino acids. V lost 5 bases, J lost 0 bases, and 11 bases lay in between. In germline, CDR1 is MDHEN, CDR2 SYDVKM. CDR3 loop: CASSRTLSSYNEQFF. CDR3 bases: TGTGCCAGCAGTCGGACTCTAAGCTCCTACAATGAGCAGTTCTTC.